This T cell receptor beta chain originates from a study of shared clonotypes between healthy human individuals. Profiling relied on immunoSEQ multiplex PCR, and the TCRdb table lists in-frame clones only, not all of them. Of about 2.4 million clones listed, approximately 90% are singletons. As for this clone: As yet, its antigen is unknown.

Every contributor of samples was a Caucasian grown-up residing in Nashville, Tennessee. Study findings and constraints: Relative to clonotypes present in all four donors, those not shared had lower generation probabilities. Sharing across four donors was highest in naive CD4 (roughly 5%) and lowest in memory CD8 (about 0.4%).

The sample comprised naive CD4+ T cells sorted from blood. Subset meaning: CD45RA+ positively selected. The clonotype was recovered from a man between 18 and 35 years old in good health.

The CDR3 protein is CASNSGNTGELFF. The CDR3 DNA is TGTGCCAGTAACTCGGGGAACACCGGGGAGCTGTTTTTT. The rearrangement links TRBV19 to TRBJ2-2; D not resolved. CDR3 length: 13 residues. Trimming took off 7 bases at V and 1 base at J, with 7 bases between the two ends. The V gene's germline CDR1 is LNHDA and CDR2 SQIVND (reference sequence).